The sequence of this T cell receptor (beta chain) was determined in a study of beta chain features in type 1 diabetes. The overall study: Patients and healthy donors were similar in age, gender and cell yields. The study examined 90 million to 130 million sorted cells across all samples. Study outcomes and limitations: People with Type 1 diabetes carried modestly yet significantly shorter TCRB CDR3s in all four CD4+ subsets.

Expressed TCRB transcripts got sequenced, as all isolated RNA was reverse transcribed. Measured with immunoSEQ multiplex PCR; TCRdb has only the in-frame clones, and not every one. The profile covers 55,000 to 80,000 clones, with approximately 47% appearing a single time and 0.65% to 0.9% taken by the ten largest. From germline, CDR1 is MGHRA and CDR2 YSYEKL. Trimming cost V 0 bases and J 6 bases, with 8 bases left between them. The CDR3 runs 14 residues. It was via CD45RO/CCR7/CD25/CD127/CD95/CD27 that CD4+ naive, central memory, regulatory and stem cell-like memory cells were sorted. With regard to this clone: What it recognizes is unknown.

Sequenced material: central memory CD4+ T cells from blood. The chain links TRBV4-1 to TRBJ1-4, with D hard to call. This clonotype was sampled from a man aged 30 to 39 with type 1 diabetes. CDR3 in amino acids: CASSQDLEDEKLFF. CDR3 nucleotide sequence: TGCGCCAGCAGCCAAGATCTCGAGGATGAAAAACTGTTTTTT.